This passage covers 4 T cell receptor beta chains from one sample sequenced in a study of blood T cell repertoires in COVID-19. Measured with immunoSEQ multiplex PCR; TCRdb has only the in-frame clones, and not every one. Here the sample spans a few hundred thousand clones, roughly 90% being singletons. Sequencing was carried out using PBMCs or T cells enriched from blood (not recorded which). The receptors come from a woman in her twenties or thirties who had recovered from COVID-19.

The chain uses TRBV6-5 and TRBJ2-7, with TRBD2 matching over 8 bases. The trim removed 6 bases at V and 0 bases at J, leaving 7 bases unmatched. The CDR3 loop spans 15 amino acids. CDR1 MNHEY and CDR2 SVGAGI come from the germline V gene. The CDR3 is CASSWGLDNSYEQYF. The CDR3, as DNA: TGTGCCAGCAGCTGGGGACTAGACAACTCCTACGAGCAGTACTTC.

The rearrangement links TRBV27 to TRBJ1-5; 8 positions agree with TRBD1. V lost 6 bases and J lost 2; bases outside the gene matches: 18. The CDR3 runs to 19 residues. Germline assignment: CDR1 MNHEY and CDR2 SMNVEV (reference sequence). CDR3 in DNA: TGTGCCAGCAGCCAACGGACAGGGCGGGGATATTTGGGCAATCAGCCCCAGCATTTT. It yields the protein CASSQRTGRGYLGNQPQHF.

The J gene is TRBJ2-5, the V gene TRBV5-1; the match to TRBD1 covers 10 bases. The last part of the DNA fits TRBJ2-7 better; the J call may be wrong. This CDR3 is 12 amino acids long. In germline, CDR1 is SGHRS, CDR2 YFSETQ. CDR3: CASSWDRGEQYF. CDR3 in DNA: TGCGCCAGCAGCTGGGACAGGGGCGAGCAGTACTTC.

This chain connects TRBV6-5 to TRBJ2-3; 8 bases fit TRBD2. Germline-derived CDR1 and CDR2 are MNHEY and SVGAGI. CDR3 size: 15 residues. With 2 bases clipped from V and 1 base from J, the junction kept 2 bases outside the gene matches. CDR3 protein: CASSYRAGGTDTQYF. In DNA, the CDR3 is TGTGCCAGCAGTTACAGAGCGGGGGGCACAGATACGCAGTATTTT.